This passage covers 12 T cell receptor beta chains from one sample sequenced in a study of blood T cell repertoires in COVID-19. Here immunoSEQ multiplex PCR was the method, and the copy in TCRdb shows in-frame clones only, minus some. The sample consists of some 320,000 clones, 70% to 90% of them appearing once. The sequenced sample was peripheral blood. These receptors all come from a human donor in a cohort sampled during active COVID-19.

The CDR3: CASSLRRGSGNEQFF. CDR3 in DNA: TGTGCCAGCAGCCTTCGACGGGGGTCGGGCAATGAGCAGTTCTTC. The rearrangement uses TRBV9 and TRBJ2-1, with D possibly being TRBD2 (6 bases). With 4 bases removed from V and 6 bases from J, the gap between germline ends came to 17 bases. The V gene's germline CDR1 is SGDLS and CDR2 YYNGEE. The CDR3 is made up of 15 amino acids.

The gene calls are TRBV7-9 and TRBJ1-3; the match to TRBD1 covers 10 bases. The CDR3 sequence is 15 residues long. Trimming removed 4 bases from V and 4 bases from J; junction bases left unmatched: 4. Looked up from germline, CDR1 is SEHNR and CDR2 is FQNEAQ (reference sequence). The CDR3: CASSSGTGEGNTIYF. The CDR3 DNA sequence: TGTGCCAGCAGCTCCGGGACAGGGGAAGGAAACACCATATATTTT.

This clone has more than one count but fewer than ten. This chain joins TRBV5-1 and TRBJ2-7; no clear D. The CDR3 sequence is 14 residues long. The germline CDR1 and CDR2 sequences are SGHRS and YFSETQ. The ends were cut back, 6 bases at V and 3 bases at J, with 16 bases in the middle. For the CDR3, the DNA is TGCGCCAGCATTCACCAGGCCCTTTACTACGAGCAGTACTTC. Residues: CASIHQALYYEQYF.

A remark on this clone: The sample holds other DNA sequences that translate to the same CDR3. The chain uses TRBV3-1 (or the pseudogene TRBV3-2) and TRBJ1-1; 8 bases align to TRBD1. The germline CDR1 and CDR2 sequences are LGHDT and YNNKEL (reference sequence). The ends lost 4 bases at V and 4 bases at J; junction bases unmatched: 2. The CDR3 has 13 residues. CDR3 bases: TGTGCCAGCAGCCCCGACAGGGGCACTGAAGCTTTCTTT. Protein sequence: CASSPDRGTEAFF.

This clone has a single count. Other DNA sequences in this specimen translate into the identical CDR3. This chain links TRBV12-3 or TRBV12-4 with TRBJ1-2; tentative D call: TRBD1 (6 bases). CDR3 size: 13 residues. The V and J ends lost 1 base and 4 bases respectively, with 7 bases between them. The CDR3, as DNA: TGTGCCAGCAGTTTAGGAGGGGGCTATGGCTACACCTTC. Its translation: CASSLGGGYGYTF.

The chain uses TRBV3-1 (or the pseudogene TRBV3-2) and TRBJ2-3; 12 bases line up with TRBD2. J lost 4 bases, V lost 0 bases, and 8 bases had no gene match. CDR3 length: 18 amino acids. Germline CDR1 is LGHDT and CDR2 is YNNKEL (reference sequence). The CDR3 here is CASSQDWATSGGSDTQYF. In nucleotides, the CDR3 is TGTGCCAGCAGCCAAGATTGGGCGACTAGCGGGGGTTCAGATACGCAGTATTTT.

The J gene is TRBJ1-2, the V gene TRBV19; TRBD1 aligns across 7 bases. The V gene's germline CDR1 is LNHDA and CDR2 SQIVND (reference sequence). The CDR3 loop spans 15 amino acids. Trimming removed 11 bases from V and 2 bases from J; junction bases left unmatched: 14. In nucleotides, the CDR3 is TGTGCCTCGCAGCTTACCAGGGGGATAAACTATGGCTACACCTTC. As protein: CASQLTRGINYGYTF. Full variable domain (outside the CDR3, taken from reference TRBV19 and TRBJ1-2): DGGITQSPKYLFRKEGQNVTLSCEQNLNHDAMYWYRQDPGQGLRLIYYSQIVNDFQKGDIAEGYSVSREKKESFPLTVTSAQKNPTAFYLCASQLTRGINYGYTFGSGTRLTVV.

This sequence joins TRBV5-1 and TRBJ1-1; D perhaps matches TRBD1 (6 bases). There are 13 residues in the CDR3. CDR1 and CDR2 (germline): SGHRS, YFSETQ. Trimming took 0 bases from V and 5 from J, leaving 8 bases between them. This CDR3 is CASSLGQETEAFF. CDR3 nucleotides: TGCGCCAGCAGCTTGGGACAGGAAACTGAAGCTTTCTTT.

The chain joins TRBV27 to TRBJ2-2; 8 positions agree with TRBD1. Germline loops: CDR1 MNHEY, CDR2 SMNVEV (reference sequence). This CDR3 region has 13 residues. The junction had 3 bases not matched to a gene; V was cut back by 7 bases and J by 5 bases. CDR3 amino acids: CASTDRGTGELFF. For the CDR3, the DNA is TGTGCCAGCACCGACAGGGGAACCGGGGAGCTGTTTTTT.

CDR3 residues: CATSGNTRELFF. DNA for the CDR3: TGTGCCACCAGTGGTAACACGCGGGAGCTGTTTTTT. The rearrangement uses TRBV24-1 and TRBJ2-2, with D unclear. This CDR3 has 12 residues. V dropped 5 bases and J dropped 9 bases, with 9 bases sitting between them. Germline V gene data show CDR1 as KGHDR and CDR2 as SFDVKD.

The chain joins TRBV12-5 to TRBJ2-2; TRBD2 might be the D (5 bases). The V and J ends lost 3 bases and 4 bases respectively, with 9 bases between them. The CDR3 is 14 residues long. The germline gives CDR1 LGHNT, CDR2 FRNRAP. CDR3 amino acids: CASGLAAITGELFF. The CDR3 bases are TGTGCTAGTGGTTTAGCGGCAATCACCGGGGAGCTGTTTTTT. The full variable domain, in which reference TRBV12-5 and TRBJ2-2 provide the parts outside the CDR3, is DARVTQTPRHKVTEMGQEVTMRCQPILGHNTVFWYRQTMMQGLELLAYFRNRAPLDDSGMPKDRFSAEMPDATLATLKIQPSEPRDSAVYFCASGLAAITGELFFGEGSRLTVL.

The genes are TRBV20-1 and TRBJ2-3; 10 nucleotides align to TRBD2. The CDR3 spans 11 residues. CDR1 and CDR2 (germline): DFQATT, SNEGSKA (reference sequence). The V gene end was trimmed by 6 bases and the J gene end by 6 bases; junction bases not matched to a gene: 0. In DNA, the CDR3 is TGCAGTGCAGCGGGGGGGGATACGCAGTATTTT. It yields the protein CSAAGGDTQYF.